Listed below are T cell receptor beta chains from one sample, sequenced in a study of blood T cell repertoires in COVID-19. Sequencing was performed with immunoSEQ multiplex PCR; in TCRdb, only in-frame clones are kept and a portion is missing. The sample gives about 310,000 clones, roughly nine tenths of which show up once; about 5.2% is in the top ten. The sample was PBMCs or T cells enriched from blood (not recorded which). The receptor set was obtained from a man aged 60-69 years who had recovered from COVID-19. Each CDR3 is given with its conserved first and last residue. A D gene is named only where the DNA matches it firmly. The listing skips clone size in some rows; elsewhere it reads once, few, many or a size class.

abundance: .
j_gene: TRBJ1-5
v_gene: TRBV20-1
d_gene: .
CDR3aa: CSASGQSLNSNQPQHF
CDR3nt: TGCAGTGCTAGTGGACAGTCCTTGAATAGCAATCAGCCCCAGCATTTT

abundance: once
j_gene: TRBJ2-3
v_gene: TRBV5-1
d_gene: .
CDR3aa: CASRLDSGTQYF
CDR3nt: TGCGCCAGCAGACTCGACTCGGGGACGCAGTATTTT

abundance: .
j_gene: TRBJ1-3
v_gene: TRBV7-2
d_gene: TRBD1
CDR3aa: CASSPQQTGARNTIYF
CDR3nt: TGTGCCAGCAGCCCTCAACAGACAGGGGCAAGAAACACCATATATTTT

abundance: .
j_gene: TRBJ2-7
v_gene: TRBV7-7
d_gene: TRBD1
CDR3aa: CASSFGTGISYEQYF
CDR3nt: TGTGCTAGCAGCTTTGGGACAGGGATCTCCTACGAGCAGTACTTC

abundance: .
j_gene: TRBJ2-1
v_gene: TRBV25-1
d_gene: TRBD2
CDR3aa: CASSAPRLAGTYNEQFF
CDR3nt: TGTGCCAGCAGTGCCCCTAGACTAGCGGGAACCTACAATGAGCAGTTCTTC

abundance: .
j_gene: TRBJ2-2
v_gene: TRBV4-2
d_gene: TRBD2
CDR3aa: CASSPRGGDVGELFF
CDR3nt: TGTGCCAGCAGCCCCCGGGGGGGGGATGTCGGGGAGCTGTTTTTT

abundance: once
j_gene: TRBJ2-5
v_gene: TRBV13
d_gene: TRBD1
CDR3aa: CASSATGEWTQYF
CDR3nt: TGTGCCAGCAGCGCTACAGGGGAATGGACCCAGTACTTC

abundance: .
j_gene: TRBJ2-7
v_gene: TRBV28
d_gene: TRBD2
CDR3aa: CASRGTSESYEQYF
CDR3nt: TGTGCCAGCAGGGGGACTAGCGAGAGTTACGAGCAGTACTTC

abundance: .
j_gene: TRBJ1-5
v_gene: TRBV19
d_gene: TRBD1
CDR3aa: CASRPPGQGGNQPQHF
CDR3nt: TGTGCCAGTAGACCCCCCGGACAGGGTGGGAATCAGCCCCAGCATTTT

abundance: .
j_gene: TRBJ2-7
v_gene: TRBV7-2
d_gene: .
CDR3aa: CASSLRRDKTSEQYF
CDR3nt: TGTGCCAGCAGCTTAAGACGGGACAAAACGTCCGAGCAGTACTTC

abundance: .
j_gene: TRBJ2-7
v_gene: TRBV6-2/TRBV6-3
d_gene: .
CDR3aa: CASSYGSAGYEQYF
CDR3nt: TGTGCCAGCAGTTACGGATCAGCGGGCTACGAGCAGTACTTC

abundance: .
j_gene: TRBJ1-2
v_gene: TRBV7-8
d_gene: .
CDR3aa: CASSNTGQSYGYTF
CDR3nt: TGTGCCAGCAGCAACACCGGACAGTCCTATGGCTACACCTTC

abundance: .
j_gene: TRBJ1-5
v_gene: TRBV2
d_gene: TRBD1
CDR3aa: CASSGTGWGNQPQHF
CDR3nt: TGTGCCAGCAGTGGGACAGGTTGGGGCAATCAGCCCCAGCATTTT